This entry is about one T cell receptor beta chain. The CDR3 totals 15 residues. Looked up from germline, CDR1 is SGHNT and CDR2 is YENEEA. Trimming at V came to 3 bases and at J to 2 bases, leaving 6 bases not matched to a gene. The entry originates in a study of cytomegalovirus exposure and HLA in healthy donors. Primers included in the PCR were 60 Vbeta and 13 Jbeta primers. The protocol was immunoSEQ multiplex PCR, while the TCRdb copy is restricted to in-frame clones and leaves out a portion. The sample lists about 140,000 clones; approximately 73% were seen once. The TCR sequence derives from a human donor in good health. Material for sequencing was PBMCs. This chain uses TRBV11-3 with TRBJ2-7; 8 bases fit TRBD2. CDR3 sequence (DNA): TGTGCCAGCAGCTTGGACAGCGGGAGTGCCTACGAGCAGTACTTC. The encoded protein is CASSLDSGSAYEQYF.